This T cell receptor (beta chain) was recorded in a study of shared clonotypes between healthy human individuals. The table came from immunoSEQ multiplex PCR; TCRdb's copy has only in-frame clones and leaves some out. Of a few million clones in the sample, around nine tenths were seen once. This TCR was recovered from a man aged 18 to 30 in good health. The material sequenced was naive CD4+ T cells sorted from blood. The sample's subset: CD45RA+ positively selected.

This chain's CDR3 is CASRIRVRWETQYF. The CDR3 region has the DNA TGCGCCAGCAGGATCAGGGTACGGTGGGAGACCCAGTACTTC. This chain uses TRBV10-1 with TRBJ2-5, with D maybe TRBD1 (5 bases). The CDR3 covers 14 residues. Trimming took off 6 bases at V and 5 bases at J, with 16 bases between the two ends. Looked up from germline, CDR1 is WNHNN and CDR2 is SYGVQD (reference sequence).